These 20 T cell receptor beta chains were all obtained from the same sample, sequenced in a study of blood T cell repertoires in COVID-19. Clones were read by immunoSEQ multiplex PCR, and TCRdb kept only the in-frame ones, dropping some. The sample lists fewer than 200,000 clones, 65% to 85% occurring once. The specimen was peripheral blood. Every receptor here comes from an elderly woman with acute or convalescent COVID-19.

The genes are TRBV19 and TRBJ1-5; a weak D match, TRBD1 (5 bases). Trimming pared 3 bases from V and 7 bases from J, leaving 7 bases between. CDR3 length: 12 amino acids. Germline V gene data show CDR1 as LNHDA and CDR2 as SQIVND (reference sequence). The CDR3: CASSMGLQPQHF. DNA of the CDR3: TGTGCCAGTAGTATGGGGCTCCAGCCCCAGCATTTT.

This clone has only a few counts. J is TRBJ2-2 and V is TRBV5-6; the match to TRBD1 covers 10 bases. Germline-derived CDR1 and CDR2 are SGHDT and YYEEEE. Trimming removed 4 bases from V and 6 bases from J; junction bases left unmatched: 3. This CDR3 spans 14 amino acids. In nucleotides, the CDR3 is TGTGCCAGCAGCGGGGACAGGGGATCCGGGGAGCTGTTTTTT. Its translation: CASSGDRGSGELFF.

This clone has just a few counts. The DNA for the CDR3 is TGTGCCAGCAGCCCACAGGGTTTGGGCTCCTACGAGCAGTACTTC. Amino acids: CASSPQGLGSYEQYF. The V and J genes are TRBV7-6 and TRBJ2-7, with D possibly being TRBD1 (6 bases). The V gene's germline CDR1 is SGHVS and CDR2 FNYEAQ. The V end was cut by 5 bases, the J end by 0 bases, with 14 bases between. The CDR3 totals 15 residues.

The chain links TRBV6-2 or TRBV6-3 to TRBJ2-3; D may be TRBD2 (5 bases). Germline V gene data show CDR1 as MNHEY and CDR2 as SVGEGT. V dropped 2 bases and J dropped 4 bases, with 13 bases sitting between them. The CDR3 length is 15 residues. CDR3 sequence (DNA): TGTGCCAGCAGTTACCGGTGGGAGCCGCCAGATACGCAGTATTTT. Protein: CASSYRWEPPDTQYF.

The chain has TRBV3-1 (or the pseudogene TRBV3-2) and TRBJ1-2; D is unresolved. CDR1 and CDR2 (germline): LGHDT, YNNKEL (reference sequence). Trimming took off 1 base at V and 4 bases at J, with 7 bases between the two ends. This CDR3 contains 13 residues. The DNA of the CDR3 is TGTGCCAGCAGCCAAGCCAGAACCTATGGCTACACCTTC. Translating it yields CASSQARTYGYTF.

The genes are TRBV6-5 and TRBJ2-3; D possibly corresponds to TRBD1 (6 bases). The CDR3 covers 13 residues. V shed 5 bases and J shed 5 bases, with 11 bases lying between them. Germline V gives CDR1 MNHEY, CDR2 SVGAGI. CDR3 in amino acids: CASSPTQGDTQYF. The CDR3 nucleotides are TGTGCCAGCAGTCCGACACAGGGAGATACGCAGTATTTT.

The gene calls are TRBV27 and TRBJ2-7, with TRBD2 matching 16 bases. CDR3 length: 18 residues. The ends lost 5 bases at V and 3 bases at J; junction bases unmatched: 10. Germline CDR1 is MNHEY and CDR2 is SMNVEV (reference sequence). CDR3 amino acids: CASSTPGLAGGRVYEQYF. CDR3 sequence (DNA): TGTGCCAGCAGTACTCCGGGACTAGCGGGAGGGCGGGTCTACGAGCAGTACTTC.

The chain links TRBV19 to TRBJ2-7; 10 nucleotides agree with TRBD1. The CDR3 consists of 18 residues. Losses at the gene ends were 5 bases for V and 0 bases for J; bases not matched to a gene: 13. Germline V gives CDR1 LNHDA, CDR2 SQIVND (reference sequence). The CDR3 sequence is CASSPRPGTGAISYEQYF. The CDR3 nucleotides read TGTGCCAGTAGTCCCCGACCGGGGACAGGGGCCATCTCCTACGAGCAGTACTTC.

The chain has TRBV5-4 and TRBJ1-2; D gene ambiguous. The ends were cut back, 4 bases at V and 2 bases at J, with 9 bases in the middle. The CDR3 is 13 amino acids. Germline assignment: CDR1 SGHNT and CDR2 YYREEE (reference sequence). CDR3 in DNA: TGTGCCAGCAGCCGCGGGGAAAACTATGGCTACACCTTC. The encoded protein is CASSRGENYGYTF.

J is TRBJ1-1 and V is TRBV5-1; TRBD1 matches 7 bases. V was clipped by 4 bases and J by 6 bases; unmatched bases: 12. CDR3 length: 15 amino acids. Germline CDR1 reads SGHRS; CDR2 reads YFSETQ. CDR3 coding DNA: TGCGCCAGCAGCCCAGGACAGGAGGTAGTAGCTGAAGCTTTCTTT. Translation gives CASSPGQEVVAEAFF.

The chain combines TRBV14 with TRBJ2-7; D may be TRBD1 (5 bases). Per the germline V gene, CDR1 is SGHDN and CDR2 is FVKESK. This CDR3 has 13 residues. Deletions cut 4 bases from V and 7 bases from J, with 14 bases between. The CDR3 loop reads CASSPSRVGEQYF. The CDR3 DNA reads TGTGCCAGCAGCCCGAGCAGGGTGGGGGAGCAGTACTTC. The full variable domain, in which reference TRBV14 and TRBJ2-7 provide the parts outside the CDR3, is EAGVTQFPSHSVIEKGQTVTLRCDPISGHDNLYWYRRVMGKEIKFLLHFVKESKQDESGMPNNRFLAERTGGTYSTLKVQPAELEDSGVYFCASSPSRVGEQYFGPGTRLTVT.

The rearrangement joins TRBV11-1 to TRBJ2-7; D possibly corresponds to TRBD1 (6 bases). The CDR3 has 13 amino acids. V lost 1 base, J lost 3 bases, and 7 bases lay in between. The germline CDR1 and CDR2 sequences are SGHAT and FQDESV (reference sequence). CDR3 residues: CASSLDRVYEQYF. CDR3 DNA sequence: TGTGCCAGCAGCTTAGACAGGGTCTACGAGCAGTACTTC.

The chain links TRBV11-2 to TRBJ1-2, with a weak D call TRBD1 (6 bases). CDR1 is SGHAT and CDR2 is FQNNGV in the germline V gene. Trimming removed 3 bases at V and 2 bases at J, with 22 bases between. The CDR3 is 18 residues long. This CDR3 is CASSFRTLGQTYNYGYTF. The CDR3 DNA reads as TGTGCCAGCAGCTTCCGGACTCTTGGACAGACCTACAACTATGGCTACACCTTC.

The rearrangement uses TRBV19 and TRBJ1-5; 8 nucleotides align to TRBD1. The trim removed 4 bases at V and 5 bases at J, leaving 7 bases unmatched. CDR1 and CDR2 from the germline V gene are LNHDA and SQIVND (reference sequence). This CDR3 has 15 residues. The CDR3 reads CASSSSGTGDQPQHF. DNA of the CDR3: TGTGCCAGTAGTAGCTCCGGGACAGGAGATCAGCCCCAGCATTTT.

This clone was seen just once. The chain recombines TRBV30 with TRBJ2-7, with 8 nucleotides matching TRBD1. The CDR3 has 13 residues. Germline V gene data show CDR1 as GTSNPN and CDR2 as SVGIG (reference sequence). V lost 4 bases and J lost 5; bases outside the gene matches: 7. DNA of the CDR3: TGTGCCTGGAACGGACAGGGTAGCCACGAGCAGTACTTC. Its translation is CAWNGQGSHEQYF.

The V gene is TRBV12-3 or TRBV12-4, the J gene TRBJ1-5; TRBD1 matches 8 bases. The CDR3 length is 12 residues. The J segment lost 11 bases and the V segment lost 6 bases, leaving 6 bases of the junction unmatched. CDR3 loop: CASSQGAVAQHF. The DNA of the CDR3 is TGTGCCAGCAGCCAGGGGGCCGTGGCCCAGCATTTT.

The genes are TRBV6-8 and TRBJ2-1; 7 bases fit TRBD2. CDR1 is MNHGY, CDR2 SAAAGT, per germline. The CDR3 covers 15 residues. The trim removed 2 bases at V and 4 bases at J, leaving 5 bases unmatched. Here the CDR3 reads CASSYGGRGYNEQFF. The CDR3 nucleotides are TGTGCCAGCAGTTACGGCGGGAGAGGGTACAATGAGCAGTTCTTC.

This clone has just a few counts. The chain employs TRBV7-2 and TRBJ2-3; 10 nucleotides align to TRBD2. The V gene's germline CDR1 is SGHTA and CDR2 FQGNSA. The V gene end was trimmed by 5 bases and the J gene end by 8 bases; junction bases not matched to a gene: 16. The CDR3 is 17 residues long. CDR3 DNA: TGTGCCAGCAGCCGGGGCGTGAATAGGCTAGCGGGAGTTACGCAGTATTTT. The encoded protein is CASSRGVNRLAGVTQYF.

The CDR3 coding sequence is TGTGCCAGCAGCCCCGACAGGGGGTGGACTGAAGCTTTCTTT. It yields the protein CASSPDRGWTEAFF. The V gene is TRBV7-2, the J gene TRBJ1-1; 9 bases map to TRBD1. The germline gives CDR1 SGHTA, CDR2 FQGNSA. The CDR3 is 14 residues long. V lost 5 bases and J lost 5; bases outside the gene matches: 6.

The chain has TRBV5-1 and TRBJ1-6; D is perhaps TRBD1 (5 bases). The CDR3 runs to 14 residues. Germline V lookup: CDR1 SGHRS, CDR2 YFSETQ. Trimming removed 4 bases at V and 7 bases at J, with 12 bases between. CDR3 region: CASSTGGWNSPLHF. The CDR3 region has the DNA TGCGCCAGCAGCACCGGGGGGTGGAATTCACCCCTCCACTTT.